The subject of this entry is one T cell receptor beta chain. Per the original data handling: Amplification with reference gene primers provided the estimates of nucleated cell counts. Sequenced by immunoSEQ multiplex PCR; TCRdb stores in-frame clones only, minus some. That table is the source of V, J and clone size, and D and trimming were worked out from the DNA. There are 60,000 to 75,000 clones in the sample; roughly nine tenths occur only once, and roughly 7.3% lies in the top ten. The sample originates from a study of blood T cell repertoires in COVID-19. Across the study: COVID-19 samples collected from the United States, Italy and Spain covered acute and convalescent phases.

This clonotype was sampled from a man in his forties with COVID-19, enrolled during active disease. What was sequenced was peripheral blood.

CDR3 residues: CASSYDGTLNEKLFF. CDR3 bases: TGTGCCAGCAGTTACGATGGGACTCTTAATGAAAAACTGTTTTTT. This chain uses TRBV6-5 with TRBJ1-4; a possible D gene is TRBD1 (5 bases). CDR1 is MNHEY and CDR2 is SVGAGI in the germline V gene. The CDR3 is 15 amino acids. Trimming took off 2 bases at V and 4 bases at J, with 11 bases between the two ends.